This is a list of T cell receptor beta chains from one sample in a study of monozygotic twins with inflammatory bowel disease. Reprocessing the 5' RACE reads, TCRdb reports a single entry for every CDR3 protein and omits DNA. This listing includes 300,000 to 400,000 distinct CDR3 sequences. The sequencing sample was made of blood. These receptors originate from a human donor with ulcerative colitis or Crohn's disease, or a healthy co-twin of an affected twin (not recorded which). The CDR3 runs from the conserved cysteine through the conserved F or W.

V: TRBV19; J: TRBJ2-3; CDR3: CASSAPWTGADTQYF
V: TRBV5-1; J: TRBJ2-7; CDR3: CASSLKVRGSYEQYF
V: TRBV4-3; J: TRBJ2-7; CDR3: CASSQDSGQTYEQYF
V: TRBV27; J: TRBJ1-2; CDR3: CASTHRQGYYGYTF
V: TRBV9; J: TRBJ2-1; CDR3: CASSGPEGVGYNEQFF
V: TRBV7-2; J: TRBJ2-7; CDR3: CASSSRGGKNSYEQYF
V: TRBV2; J: TRBJ1-5; CDR3: CASRYRDTLNQPQHF
V: TRBV5-1; J: TRBJ2-1; CDR3: CASRTGSNEQFF
V: TRBV5-1; J: TRBJ2-7; CDR3: CASSFRDRGYEQYF
V: TRBV5-5; J: TRBJ2-6; CDR3: CASSFGDVGANVLTF
V: TRBV6-5; J: TRBJ1-1; CDR3: CASSYRGQPNTEAFF
V: TRBV19; J: TRBJ2-1; CDR3: CATRRGLPFGEQFF
V: TRBV7-9; J: TRBJ1-1; CDR3: CASSLVIEAFF
V: TRBV29-1; J: TRBJ2-1; CDR3: CSVRGLAGASYNEQFF
V: TRBV6-6; J: TRBJ2-1; CDR3: CASRGSGGEQFF
V: TRBV7-2; J: TRBJ1-5; CDR3: CASSSMTGWCQPQHF
V: TRBV19; J: TRBJ1-4; CDR3: CASSIYERNEKLFF
V: TRBV24-1; J: TRBJ1-4; CDR3: CATSDPRGRDEKLFF
V: TRBV7-2; J: TRBJ2-2; CDR3: CASSLGLLHTGELFF
V: TRBV5-1; J: TRBJ2-4; CDR3: CASSYPNGTAKAKNIQYF
V: TRBV11-1; J: TRBJ2-4; CDR3: CASSSSDSGGPAKNIQYF
V: TRBV6-4; J: TRBJ2-2; CDR3: CASSNQGGELFF
V: TRBV29-1; J: TRBJ2-1; CDR3: CSVETPGTPEQFF
V: TRBV6-5; J: TRBJ2-7; CDR3: CASSYSQARAHEQYF
V: TRBV7-2; J: TRBJ2-2; CDR3: CASSLVSRGGTGELFF
V: TRBV5-5; J: TRBJ2-3; CDR3: CASTPARSGTDTQCF
V: TRBV7-6; J: TRBJ2-7; CDR3: CASSLGGSGGPYEQYF
V: TRBV7-2; J: TRBJ2-5; CDR3: CASSRQMYQETQYF
V: TRBV20-1; J: TRBJ2-7; CDR3: CSQRQGIREQYF
V: TRBV28; J: TRBJ1-5; CDR3: CASSGTGGPYSNQPQHF
V: TRBV3-1; J: TRBJ2-3; CDR3: CASSPGEGRRTDTQYF
V: TRBV20-1; J: TRBJ1-6; CDR3: CSARDPRASPLHF
V: TRBV5-1; J: TRBJ2-1; CDR3: CASSDYLTSGGNFNPFF
V: TRBV6-2/TRBV6-3; J: TRBJ2-7; CDR3: CASSYSEPQRSRRYEQYF
V: TRBV12-3/TRBV12-4; J: TRBJ2-5; CDR3: CASRTTWWGETQYF
V: TRBV25-1; J: TRBJ2-7; CDR3: CASSEYVGGLVPAYEQYF
V: TRBV9; J: TRBJ2-2; CDR3: CASSQGGLNTGELFF
V: TRBV20-1; J: TRBJ2-1; CDR3: CSAVSGGTYNEQFF
V: TRBV4-1; J: TRBJ1-3; CDR3: CASSHGTGGSGNTIYF
V: TRBV19; J: TRBJ2-1; CDR3: CASSISSSRSYNEQFF
V: TRBV7-2; J: TRBJ1-3; CDR3: CASEKGGSSGNTIYF
V: TRBV5-6; J: TRBJ2-7; CDR3: CASSFSGDSYEQYF
V: TRBV19; J: TRBJ1-5; CDR3: CASSVHLFQPQHF
V: TRBV5-6; J: TRBJ2-2; CDR3: CASSMKRDTGELFF
V: TRBV4-3; J: TRBJ1-1; CDR3: CASSRTGTNTEAFF
V: TRBV12-2; J: TRBJ1-5; CDR3: CASRFGSGNQPQHF
V: TRBV5-1; J: TRBJ2-7; CDR3: CASSFNVRDEQYF
V: TRBV27; J: TRBJ2-5; CDR3: CASSLWDNQETQYF
V: TRBV5-1; J: TRBJ2-1; CDR3: CASSPSDGWEQFF
V: TRBV5-1; J: TRBJ2-4; CDR3: CASSFRDRGHGIQYF
V: TRBV28; J: TRBJ1-5; CDR3: CASSFLAGPLTGAHLIQPQHF
V: TRBV5-4; J: TRBJ1-1; CDR3: CASIPSPKDGTEAFF
V: TRBV7-2; J: TRBJ1-1; CDR3: CASSSGDSPMNTEAFF
V: TRBV6-1; J: TRBJ2-3; CDR3: CASRISGTGGASTDTQYF
V: TRBV2; J: TRBJ2-4; CDR3: CASSGQLKLAKNIQYF
V: TRBV12-3/TRBV12-4; J: TRBJ1-5; CDR3: CASSKDTFLNQPQHF
V: TRBV7-2; J: TRBJ2-5; CDR3: CASSPYGTSVSGTQYF
V: TRBV7-2; J: TRBJ1-5; CDR3: CASSFGINQPQHF
V: TRBV4-2; J: TRBJ1-5; CDR3: CASSQDWVEPQHF
V: TRBV20-1; J: TRBJ2-2; CDR3: CSARDRAGGTGELFF